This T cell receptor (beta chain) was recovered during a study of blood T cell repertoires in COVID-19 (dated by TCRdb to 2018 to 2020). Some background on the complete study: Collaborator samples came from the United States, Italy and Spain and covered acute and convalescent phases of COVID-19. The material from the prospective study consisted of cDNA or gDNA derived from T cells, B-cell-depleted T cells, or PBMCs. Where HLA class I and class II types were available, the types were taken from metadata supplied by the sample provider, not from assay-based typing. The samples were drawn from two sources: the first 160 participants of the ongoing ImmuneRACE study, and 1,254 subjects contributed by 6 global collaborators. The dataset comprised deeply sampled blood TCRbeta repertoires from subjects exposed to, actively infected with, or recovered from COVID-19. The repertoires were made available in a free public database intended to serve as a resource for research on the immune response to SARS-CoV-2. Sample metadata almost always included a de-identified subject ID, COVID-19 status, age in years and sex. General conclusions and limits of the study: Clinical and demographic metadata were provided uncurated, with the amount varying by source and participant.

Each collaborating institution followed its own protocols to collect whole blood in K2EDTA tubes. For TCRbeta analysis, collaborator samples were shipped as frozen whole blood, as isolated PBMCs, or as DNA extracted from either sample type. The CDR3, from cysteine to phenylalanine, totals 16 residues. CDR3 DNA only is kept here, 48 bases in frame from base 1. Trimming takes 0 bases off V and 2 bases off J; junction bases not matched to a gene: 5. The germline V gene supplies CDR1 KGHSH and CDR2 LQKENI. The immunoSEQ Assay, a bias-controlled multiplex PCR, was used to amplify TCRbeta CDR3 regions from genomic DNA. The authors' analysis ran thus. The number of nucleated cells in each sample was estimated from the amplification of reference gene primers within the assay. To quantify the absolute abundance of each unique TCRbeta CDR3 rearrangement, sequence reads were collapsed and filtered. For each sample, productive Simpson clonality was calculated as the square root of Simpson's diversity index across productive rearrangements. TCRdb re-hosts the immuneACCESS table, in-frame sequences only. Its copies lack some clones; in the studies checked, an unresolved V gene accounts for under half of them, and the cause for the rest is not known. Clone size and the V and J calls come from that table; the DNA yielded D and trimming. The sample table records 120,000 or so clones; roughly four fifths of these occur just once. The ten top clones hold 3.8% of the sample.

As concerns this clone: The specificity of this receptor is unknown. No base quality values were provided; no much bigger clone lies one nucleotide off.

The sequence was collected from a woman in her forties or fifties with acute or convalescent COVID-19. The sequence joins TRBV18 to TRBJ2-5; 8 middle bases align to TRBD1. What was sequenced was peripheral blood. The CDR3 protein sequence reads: CASSPPLGQAQETQYF. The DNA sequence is TGTGCCAGCTCACCACCCTTGGGACAGGCTCAAGAGACCCAGTACTTC.